One TCR beta chain is described in this entry. Its antigen remains unidentified. Pools of viral peptides were used by the ViraFEST assay to expand antigen-specific CD4+ T cells ahead of sequencing. Scientists isolated CD4+ T cells after a roughly ten-day culture period ended. No vaccinee had earlier SARS-CoV-2 infection, and nucleocapsid antibodies were negative. Approximately 2 million PBMC were seeded per well and grown in the presence of around 10 IU/ml IL-2 and about 10 ug/ml peptides. Half-medium replacement with IL-2 medium occurred on days 3 and 7. These data come from a study of vaccination effects on CD4 cells after COVID-19. Findings and caveats of the study: Marked clonal contraction was seen late after vaccination (in both infection- and vaccine-induced clones).

V shed 5 bases and J shed 9 bases, with 11 bases lying between them. This CDR3 is 12 amino acids long. Germline values: CDR1 SGHVS, CDR2 FQNEAQ. Produced via immunoSEQ multiplex PCR; TCRdb's table is partial and in-frame only. The sample lists 20,000 to 25,000 clones; about 68% were seen once. Sequenced here: CD4+ T cells from PBMCs cultured with HCoV-NL63 spike peptides, sampled before COVID-19 vaccination. The chain joins TRBV7-8 to TRBJ2-4; D is perhaps TRBD1 or TRBD2 (5 bases each). The receptor's source is a human donor who received a COVID-19 vaccine. The CDR3 reads CASSQPGPIQYF. The CDR3 coding sequence is TGTGCCAGCAGCCAACCGGGACCCATTCAGTACTTC. Full variable domain (rest looked up from reference TRBV7-8 and TRBJ2-4): GAGVSQSPRYKVAKRGQDVALRCDPISGHVSLFWYQQALGQGPEFLTYFQNEAQLDKSGLPSDRFFAERPEGSVSTLKIQRTQQEDSAVYLCASSQPGPIQYFGAGTRLSVL.